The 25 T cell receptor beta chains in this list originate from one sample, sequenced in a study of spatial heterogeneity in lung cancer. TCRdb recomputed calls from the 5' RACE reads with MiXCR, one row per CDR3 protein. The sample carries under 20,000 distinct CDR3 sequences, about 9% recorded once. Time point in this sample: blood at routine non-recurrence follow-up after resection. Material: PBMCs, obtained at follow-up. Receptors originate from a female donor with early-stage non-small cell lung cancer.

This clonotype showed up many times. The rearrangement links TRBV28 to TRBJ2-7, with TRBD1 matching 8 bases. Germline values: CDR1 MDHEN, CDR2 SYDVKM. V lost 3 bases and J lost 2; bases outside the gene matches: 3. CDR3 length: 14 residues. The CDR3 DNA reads TGTGCCAGCAGTTTCAGGGGGCCCCCCTACGAGCAGTACTTC. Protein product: CASSFRGPPYEQYF.

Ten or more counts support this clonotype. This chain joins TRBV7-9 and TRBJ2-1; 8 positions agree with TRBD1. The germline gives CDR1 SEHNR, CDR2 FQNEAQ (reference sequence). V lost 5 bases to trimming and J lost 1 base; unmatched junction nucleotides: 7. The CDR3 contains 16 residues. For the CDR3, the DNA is TGTGCCAGCAGCCCGACAGGGGTCAGGTCCTACAATGAGCAGTTCTTC. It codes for CASSPTGVRSYNEQFF.

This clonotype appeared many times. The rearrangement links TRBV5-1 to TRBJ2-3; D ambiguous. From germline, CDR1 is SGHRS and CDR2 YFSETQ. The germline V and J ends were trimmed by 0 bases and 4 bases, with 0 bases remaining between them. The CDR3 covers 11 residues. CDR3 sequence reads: CASSLADTQYF. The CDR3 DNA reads TGCGCCAGCAGCTTGGCAGATACGCAGTATTTT.

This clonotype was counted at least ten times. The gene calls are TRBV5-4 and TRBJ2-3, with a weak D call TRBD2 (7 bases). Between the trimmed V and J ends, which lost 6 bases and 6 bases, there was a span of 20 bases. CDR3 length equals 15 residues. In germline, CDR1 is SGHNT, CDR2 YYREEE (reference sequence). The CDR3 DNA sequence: TGTGCCAGCACCCCCGGGCGGGGGCCCGGTGATACGCAGTATTTT. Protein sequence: CASTPGRGPGDTQYF.

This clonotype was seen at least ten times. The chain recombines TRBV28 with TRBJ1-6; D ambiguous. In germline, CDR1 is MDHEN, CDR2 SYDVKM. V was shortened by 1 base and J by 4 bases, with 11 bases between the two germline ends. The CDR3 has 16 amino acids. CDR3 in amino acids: CASSLYIASYNSPLHF. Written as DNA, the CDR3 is TGTGCCAGCAGTTTATATATCGCCTCTTATAATTCACCCCTCCACTTT.

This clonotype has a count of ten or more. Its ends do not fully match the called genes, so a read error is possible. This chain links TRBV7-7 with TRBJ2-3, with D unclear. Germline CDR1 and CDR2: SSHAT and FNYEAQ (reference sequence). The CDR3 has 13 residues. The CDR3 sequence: CASSLSGTDTQYF. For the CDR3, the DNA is TGTGCTAGCAGCTTATCAGGCACAGATACGCAGTATTTT. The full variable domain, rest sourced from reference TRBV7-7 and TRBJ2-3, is GAGVSQSPRYKVTKRGQDVTLRCDPISSHATLYWYQQALGQGPEFLTYFNYEAQPDKSGLPSDRFSAERPEGSISTLTIQRTEQRDSAMYRCASSLSGTDTQYFGPGTRLTVL.

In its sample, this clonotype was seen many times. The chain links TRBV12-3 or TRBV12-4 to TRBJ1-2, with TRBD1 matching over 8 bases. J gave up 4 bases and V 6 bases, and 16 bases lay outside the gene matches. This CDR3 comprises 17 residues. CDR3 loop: CASSPNPGTGGGYGYTF. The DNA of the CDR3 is TGTGCCAGCAGCCCGAATCCGGGAACAGGGGGTGGCTATGGCTACACCTTC.

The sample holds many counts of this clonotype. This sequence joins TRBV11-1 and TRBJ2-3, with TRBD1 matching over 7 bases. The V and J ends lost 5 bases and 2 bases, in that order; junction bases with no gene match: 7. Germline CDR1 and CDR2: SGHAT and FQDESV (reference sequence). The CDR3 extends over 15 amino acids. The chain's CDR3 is CASSRRDRDTDTQYF. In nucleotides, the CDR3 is TGTGCCAGCAGCCGAAGGGACAGAGACACAGATACGCAGTATTTT.

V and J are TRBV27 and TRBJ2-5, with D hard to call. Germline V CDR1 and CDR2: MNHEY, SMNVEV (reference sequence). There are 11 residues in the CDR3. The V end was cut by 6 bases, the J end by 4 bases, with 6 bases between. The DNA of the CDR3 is TGTGCCAGCAGGGCCAGAGAGACCCAGTACTTC. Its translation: CASRARETQYF.

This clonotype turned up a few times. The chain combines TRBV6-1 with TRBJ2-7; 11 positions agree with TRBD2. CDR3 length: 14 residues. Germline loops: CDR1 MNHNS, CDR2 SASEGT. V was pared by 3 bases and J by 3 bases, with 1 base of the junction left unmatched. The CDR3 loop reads CASSETSGVYEQYF. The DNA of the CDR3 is TGTGCCAGCAGTGAGACTAGCGGGGTCTACGAGCAGTACTTC.

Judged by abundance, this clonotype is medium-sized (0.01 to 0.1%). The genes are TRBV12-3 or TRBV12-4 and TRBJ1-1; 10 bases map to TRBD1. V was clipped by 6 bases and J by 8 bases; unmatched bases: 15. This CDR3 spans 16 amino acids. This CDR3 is CASRKTPGQGPMEAFF. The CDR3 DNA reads TGTGCCAGCAGGAAGACTCCGGGACAGGGGCCTATGGAAGCTTTCTTT.

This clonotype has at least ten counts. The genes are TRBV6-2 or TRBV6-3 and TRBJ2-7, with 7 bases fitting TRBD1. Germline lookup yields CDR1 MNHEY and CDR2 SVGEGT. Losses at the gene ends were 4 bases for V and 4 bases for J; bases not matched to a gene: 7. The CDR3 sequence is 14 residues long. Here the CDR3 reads CASSWGTARYEQYF. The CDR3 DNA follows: TGTGCCAGCAGTTGGGGGACAGCAAGGTACGAGCAGTACTTC.

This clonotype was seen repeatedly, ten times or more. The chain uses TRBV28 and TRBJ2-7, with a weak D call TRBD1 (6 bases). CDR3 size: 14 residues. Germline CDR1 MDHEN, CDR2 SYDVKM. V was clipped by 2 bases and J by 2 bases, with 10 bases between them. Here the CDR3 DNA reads TGTGCCAGCAGTTTAGTACAGGGAACCTACGAGCAGTACTTC. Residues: CASSLVQGTYEQYF.

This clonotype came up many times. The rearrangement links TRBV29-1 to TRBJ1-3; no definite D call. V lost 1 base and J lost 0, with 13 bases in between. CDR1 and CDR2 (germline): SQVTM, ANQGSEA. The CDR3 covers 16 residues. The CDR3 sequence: CSVEVSGRPSGNTIYF. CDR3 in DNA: TGCAGCGTTGAAGTCAGCGGCAGGCCCTCTGGAAACACCATATATTTT.

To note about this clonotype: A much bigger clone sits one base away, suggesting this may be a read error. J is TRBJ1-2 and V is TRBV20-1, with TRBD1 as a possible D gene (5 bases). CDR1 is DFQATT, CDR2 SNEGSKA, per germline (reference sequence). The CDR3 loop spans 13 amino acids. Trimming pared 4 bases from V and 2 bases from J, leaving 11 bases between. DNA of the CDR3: TGCAGTGCTAATACCAGGGTCAACTATGGCTACACCTTC. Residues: CSANTRVNYGYTF.

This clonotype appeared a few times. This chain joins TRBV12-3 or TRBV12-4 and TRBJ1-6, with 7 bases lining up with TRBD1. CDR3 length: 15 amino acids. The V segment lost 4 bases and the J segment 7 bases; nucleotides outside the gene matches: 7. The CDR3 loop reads CASSSGGTVNSPLHF. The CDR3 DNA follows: TGTGCCAGCAGTTCGGGGGGGACAGTCAATTCACCCCTCCACTTT.

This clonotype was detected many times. The CDR3 DNA sequence: TGTGCCAGCAGCCCTGACTACTGGGCCACAGATACGCAGTATTTT. As protein: CASSPDYWATDTQYF. The V call is TRBV5-4, the J call TRBJ2-3; a weak D match, TRBD2 (5 bases). Trimming took off 4 bases at V and 2 bases at J, with 14 bases between the two ends. Germline V gives CDR1 SGHNT, CDR2 YYREEE (reference sequence). The CDR3 spans 15 residues.

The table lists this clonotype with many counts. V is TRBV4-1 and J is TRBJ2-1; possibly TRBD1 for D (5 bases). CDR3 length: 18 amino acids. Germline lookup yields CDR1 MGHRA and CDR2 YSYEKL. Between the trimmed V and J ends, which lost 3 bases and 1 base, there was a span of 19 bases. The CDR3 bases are TGCGCCAGCAGCCAGGAAATCGTGGGCAGGGAATCCTACAATGAGCAGTTCTTC. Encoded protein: CASSQEIVGRESYNEQFF.

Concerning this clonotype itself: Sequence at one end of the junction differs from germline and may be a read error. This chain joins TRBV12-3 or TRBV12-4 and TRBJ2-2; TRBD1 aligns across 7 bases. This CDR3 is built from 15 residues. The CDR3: CASSLTGIATGVLFF. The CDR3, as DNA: TGTGCCAGCAGTTTGACAGGGATCGCCACCGGGGTGCTGTTTTTT.

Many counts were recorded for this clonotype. This CDR3 reads CASSPGLAVQETQYF. In DNA form, the CDR3 reads TGCGCCAGCAGCCCGGGACTAGCGGTACAAGAGACCCAGTACTTC. The chain uses TRBV5-1 and TRBJ2-5; 11 nucleotides agree with TRBD2. Trimming removed 4 bases from V and 2 bases from J; junction bases left unmatched: 4. From germline, CDR1 is SGHRS and CDR2 YFSETQ. The CDR3 is 15 residues long.

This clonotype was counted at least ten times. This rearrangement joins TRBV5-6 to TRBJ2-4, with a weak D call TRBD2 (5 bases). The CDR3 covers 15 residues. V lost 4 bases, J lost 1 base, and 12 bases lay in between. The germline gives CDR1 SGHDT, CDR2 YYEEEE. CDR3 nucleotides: TGTGCCAGCAGCGTACCGGGGAAGGCCAAAAACATTCAGTACTTC. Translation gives CASSVPGKAKNIQYF.

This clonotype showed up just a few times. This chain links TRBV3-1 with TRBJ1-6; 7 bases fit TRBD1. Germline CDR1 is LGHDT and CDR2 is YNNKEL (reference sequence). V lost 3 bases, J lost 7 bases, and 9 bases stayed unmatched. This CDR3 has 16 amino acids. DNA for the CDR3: TGTGCCAGCAGCCAGCAGGGGCAGGGGGGCAATTCACCCCTCCACTTT. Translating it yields CASSQQGQGGNSPLHF.

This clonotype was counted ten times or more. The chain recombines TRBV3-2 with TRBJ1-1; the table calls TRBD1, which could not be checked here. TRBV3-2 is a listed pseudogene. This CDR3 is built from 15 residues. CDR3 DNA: TGTGCCAGCAGCCAAGAGGACGGGGAGAACACTGAAGCTTTCTTT. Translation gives CASSQEDGENTEAFF.

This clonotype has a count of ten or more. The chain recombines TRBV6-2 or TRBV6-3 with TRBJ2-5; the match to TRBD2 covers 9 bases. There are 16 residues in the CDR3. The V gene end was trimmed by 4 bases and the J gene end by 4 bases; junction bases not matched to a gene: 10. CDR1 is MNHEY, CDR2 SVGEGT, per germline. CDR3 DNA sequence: TGTGCCAGCAGTTGGGGACTAGCATTCGACCGAGAGACCCAGTACTTC. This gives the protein CASSWGLAFDRETQYF.

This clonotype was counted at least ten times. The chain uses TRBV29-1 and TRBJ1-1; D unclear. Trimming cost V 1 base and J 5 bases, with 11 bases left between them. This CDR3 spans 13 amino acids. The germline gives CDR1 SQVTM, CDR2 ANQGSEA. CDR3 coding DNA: TGCAGCGTTGAAGGGCAGCTAGGAACTGAAGCTTTCTTT. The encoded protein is CSVEGQLGTEAFF.